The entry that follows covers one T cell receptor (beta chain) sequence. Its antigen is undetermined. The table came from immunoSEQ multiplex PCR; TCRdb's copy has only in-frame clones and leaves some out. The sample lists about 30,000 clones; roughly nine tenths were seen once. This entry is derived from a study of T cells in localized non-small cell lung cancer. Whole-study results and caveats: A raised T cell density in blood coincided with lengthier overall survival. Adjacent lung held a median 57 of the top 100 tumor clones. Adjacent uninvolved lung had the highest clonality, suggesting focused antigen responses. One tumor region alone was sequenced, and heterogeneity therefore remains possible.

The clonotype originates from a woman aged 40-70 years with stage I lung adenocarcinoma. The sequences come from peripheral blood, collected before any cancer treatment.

CDR3 sequence reads: CATSRGGASGRAGEQYF. The CDR3 DNA is TGTGCCACCAGCAGAGGGGGGGCTAGCGGGAGGGCCGGGGAGCAGTACTTC. The gene calls are TRBV15 and TRBJ2-7, with TRBD2 matching 12 bases. The germline V gene has CDR1 LNHNV and CDR2 YYDKDF (reference sequence). This CDR3 has 17 amino acids. J was trimmed by 7 bases and V by 1 base; bases with no gene match: 11.